This is a list of T cell receptor beta chains from one sample in a study of T cell responses to AZD1222 COVID-19 vaccine. Produced via immunoSEQ multiplex PCR; TCRdb's table is partial and in-frame only. The data show about 97,000 clones, with roughly 90% seen just once and less than 3% held by the top ten. Sequences were derived from peripheral blood, sampled on day 0 of AZD1222 vaccination. These receptors came from an adult in good health. Each CDR3 is given without its conserved first and last residue.

v_call	j_call	cdr3_aa
TRBV29-1	TRBJ1-5	SVSGTGLGQPQH
TRBV2	TRBJ2-2	ASSVTGITGELF
TRBV2	TRBJ2-5	ASRDRGRETQY
TRBV21-1	TRBJ2-7	ASSKGGGYEQY
TRBV11-3	TRBJ2-7	ASSFGTGGYYEQY
TRBV5-4	TRBJ2-1	ASRAVTSGGNEQF
TRBV6-5	TRBJ1-1	ASSPGDRDHTEAF
TRBV6-6	TRBJ1-2	ASSPTPGRESDYGYT
TRBV6-1	TRBJ1-1	ASSVGLGRTGDITEAF
TRBV6-5	TRBJ2-7	ASSHPRGGNEQY
TRBV4-3	TRBJ2-6	ASSQMSGDSGANVLT
TRBV7-2	TRBJ2-1	ASSSGPVPREQF
TRBV11-1	TRBJ1-2	ASRDRDRDHGYT
TRBV6-5	TRBJ1-3	ASKPGTGGNTIY
TRBV5-1	TRBJ1-5	ASSLEGRNQPQH
TRBV4-1	TRBJ1-1	ASSSRTGDGAF
TRBV28	TRBJ1-6	ASSPGQSYNSPLH